The entry below gives a single T cell receptor (beta chain) sequence along with its context. The data were taken from a study of control samples from healthy donors and cancer patients. Using immunoSEQ multiplex PCR, the repertoire was profiled, and TCRdb retains in-frame clones only, with some absent. The sample includes about 160,000 clones, 92% of them seen just once. Germline loops: CDR1 DFQATT, CDR2 SNEGSKA (reference sequence). This CDR3 spans 11 amino acids. Between the trimmed V and J ends, which lost 6 bases and 5 bases, there was a span of 10 bases. This sequence originates from a woman younger than 45 in good health. The chain is built from TRBV20-1 and TRBJ1-1; no clear D gene. The material sequenced was blood. The CDR3 is CSAKERTEAFF. The CDR3 nucleotides read TGCAGTGCAAAGGAAAGGACTGAAGCTTTCTTT.